This TCR beta chain derives from a study of blood T cell repertoires in COVID-19. The method was immunoSEQ multiplex PCR; TCRdb's version includes in-frame clones alone and lacks a portion of them. The data hold 200,000 to 250,000 clones, with about four fifths observed a single time. Germline CDR1 and CDR2: DFQATT and SNEGSKA (reference sequence). The J segment lost 1 base and the V segment lost 3 bases, leaving 2 bases of the junction unmatched. The CDR3 has 14 amino acids. The chain couples TRBV20-1 to TRBJ2-3; 9 positions match TRBD2. The source material was PBMCs or T cells enriched from blood (not recorded which). The TCR originated in a woman aged 40-49 years who had recovered from COVID-19. The CDR3 DNA reads as TGCAGTGCTAGTAGGACTAGCGGCACAGATACGCAGTATTTT. Protein sequence: CSASRTSGTDTQYF.